Below are 26 T cell receptor beta chains sequenced from a single sample in a study of OX40 agonist ivuxolimab in advanced cancers. Some clones are missing from TCRdb's copy, which holds only in-frame ones; the method was immunoSEQ multiplex PCR. Of roughly 44,000 clones in the sample, 86% were seen once. This specimen was CD4+ or CD8+ T cells sorted from blood, taken in a trial of the OX40 agonist ivuxolimab. Receptors were obtained from an adult with an advanced solid tumor such as melanoma, head and neck, liver or kidney cancer.

This clone came up once. The chain joins TRBV6-1 to TRBJ2-3, with D unresolved. Germline CDR1 and CDR2: MNHNS and SASEGT. V lost 2 bases to trimming and J lost 1 base, with 10 bases between them. There are 15 residues in the CDR3. Written as DNA, the CDR3 is TGTGCCAGCAGTGAATTTCCTCTCGGCACAGATACGCAGTATTTT. This gives the protein CASSEFPLGTDTQYF.

The CDR3 DNA sequence: TGTGCCACCAGCCCCCGGGACAGGTCCTACGAGCAGTACTTC. Its protein is CATSPRDRSYEQYF. The rearrangement links TRBV15 to TRBJ2-7; TRBD1 aligns across 8 bases. The CDR3 contains 14 residues. Germline loops: CDR1 LNHNV, CDR2 YYDKDF (reference sequence). V lost 5 bases and J lost 1; bases outside the gene matches: 4.

This rearrangement joins TRBV28 to TRBJ2-2; 8 bases map to TRBD2. This CDR3 contains 15 residues. V lost 3 bases, J lost 5 bases, and 5 bases stayed unmatched. CDR1 is MDHEN, CDR2 SYDVKM, per germline. The CDR3 loop reads CASSFGGAPTGELFF. As DNA, the CDR3 is TGTGCCAGCAGTTTCGGGGGGGCCCCAACCGGGGAGCTGTTTTTT.

This chain connects TRBV28 to TRBJ2-2; D ambiguous. With 2 bases removed from V and 2 bases from J, the gap between germline ends came to 3 bases. The CDR3 loop spans 13 amino acids. CDR1 is MDHEN and CDR2 is SYDVKM in the germline V gene. As DNA, the CDR3 is TGTGCCAGCAGTTTACTCAACACCGGGGAGCTGTTTTTT. This gives the protein CASSLLNTGELFF.

The chain couples TRBV9 to TRBJ2-4; the match to TRBD1 covers 7 bases. The CDR3 totals 15 residues. CDR1 and CDR2 from the germline V gene are SGDLS and YYNGEE. With V trimmed by 4 bases and J by 4 bases, 8 bases remained unmatched. As DNA, the CDR3 is TGTGCCAGCAGCCCAACGGCAGGGGGTAAAAACATTCAGTACTTC. Residues: CASSPTAGGKNIQYF.

The chain joins TRBV6-5 to TRBJ2-7; 8 bases map to TRBD1. J was trimmed by 7 bases and V by 5 bases; bases with no gene match: 13. The CDR3 extends over 15 amino acids. The germline V gene encodes CDR1 MNHEY and CDR2 SVGAGI. The CDR3 spells CASSPRGPTPFEQYF. As DNA, the CDR3 is TGTGCCAGCAGTCCCAGGGGGCCGACCCCTTTTGAGCAGTACTTC.

About this clone: At one end the junction does not follow the germline gene, possibly because of a read error. This chain links TRBV25-1 with TRBJ1-4; D ambiguous. This CDR3 contains 10 residues. Germline V CDR1 and CDR2: MGHDK, SYGVNS. CDR3 in DNA: TGTGCCAGCAGCCGACGGTTCTTGGTTTTT. Translated, it gives CASSRRFLVF.

The chain recombines TRBV9 with TRBJ2-1; 10 nucleotides align to TRBD2. From germline, CDR1 is SGDLS and CDR2 YYNGEE. The CDR3 loop spans 14 amino acids. Trimming at V came to 3 bases and at J to 6 bases, leaving 3 bases not matched to a gene. The CDR3 spells CASSASGGVNEQFF. The CDR3 nucleotides are TGTGCCAGCAGCGCGAGCGGGGGGGTCAATGAGCAGTTCTTC.

This clone was counted a single time. The chain joins TRBV7-9 to TRBJ1-3, with D unclear. Germline V gene data show CDR1 as SEHNR and CDR2 as FQNEAQ (reference sequence). CDR3 size: 16 residues. V was pared by 2 bases and J by 2 bases, with 13 bases between. The CDR3 sequence: CASSLTPRNPGNTIYF. Written as DNA, the CDR3 is TGTGCCAGCAGCTTAACCCCTAGGAACCCTGGAAACACCATATATTTT. The full variable domain, in which reference TRBV7-9 and TRBJ1-3 provide the parts outside the CDR3, is DTGVSQNPRHKITKRGQNVTFRCDPISEHNRLYWYRQTLGQGPEFLTYFQNEAQLEKSRLLSDRFSAERPKGSFSTLEIQRTEQGDSAMYLCASSLTPRNPGNTIYFGEGSWLTVV.

The V and J genes are TRBV7-8 and TRBJ2-5; weak D call: TRBD1 (5 bases). The DNA end favors TRBJ2-7, so the J call may be wrong. This CDR3 is built from 14 residues. Per the germline V gene, CDR1 is SGHVS and CDR2 is FQNEAQ. The CDR3 protein is CASSSRQSSYEQYF. In DNA form, the CDR3 reads TGTGCCAGCAGCTCGCGACAGAGCTCCTACGAGCAGTACTTC.

A word on this clone: A much larger clone differs from this one at a single base, so this may be a read error. The chain combines TRBV28 with TRBJ2-2; unclear D gene. The V end was cut by 3 bases, the J end by 6 bases, with 2 bases between. CDR1 MDHEN and CDR2 SYDVKM come from the germline V gene. This CDR3 has 11 amino acids. This CDR3 is CASSLAGELFF. The CDR3 coding sequence is TGTGCCAGCAGTTTGGCCGGGGAGCTGTTTTTT.

The rearrangement links TRBV5-6 to TRBJ2-7, with 7 bases that match TRBD1. The CDR3 runs 18 residues. Germline CDR1 is SGHDT and CDR2 is YYEEEE. V gave up 6 bases and J gave up 5 bases; unmatched junction bases: 23. CDR3 loop: CASIVLLSLRQGSHEQYF. The CDR3 coding sequence is TGTGCCAGCATCGTGCTTCTCTCCTTGAGACAGGGCTCTCACGAGCAGTACTTC.

CDR3 bases: TGTGCCAGCAGCCCAACCCCTTGGACTAGCGGGGGGCCGGGCACAGATACGCAGTATTTT. Amino acids: CASSPTPWTSGGPGTDTQYF. The chain has TRBV13 and TRBJ2-3; TRBD2 matches at 14 bases. This CDR3 is 20 amino acids long. Germline V gene data show CDR1 as PRHDT and CDR2 as FYEKMQ (reference sequence). With 5 bases clipped from V and 1 base from J, the junction kept 14 bases outside the gene matches.

The CDR3 nucleotides are TGTGCCAGCTCACTTGACAGGGGACAGGACCAAGAGACCCAGTACTTC. Translating it yields CASSLDRGQDQETQYF. The chain employs TRBV18 and TRBJ2-5; 8 bases are shared with TRBD1. Trimming took 4 bases from V and 0 from J; bases not matched to a gene: 7. The CDR3 extends over 16 amino acids. From germline, CDR1 is KGHSH and CDR2 LQKENI. Combining the CDR3 with reference TRBV18 and TRBJ2-5 gives the whole variable domain NAGVMQNPRHLVRRRGQEARLRCSPMKGHSHVYWYRQLPEEGLKFMVYLQKENIIDESGMPKERFSAEFPKEGPSILRIQQVVRGDSAAYFCASSLDRGQDQETQYFGPGTRLLVL.

This chain links TRBV28 with TRBJ1-5; no reliable D call. This CDR3 region has 11 residues. CDR1 is MDHEN and CDR2 is SYDVKM in the germline V gene. Between the trimmed V and J ends, which lost 10 bases and 3 bases, there was a span of 7 bases. DNA for the CDR3: TGTGCCACCGGGTACAATCAGCCCCAGCATTTT. Protein product: CATGYNQPQHF. Complete variable domain (other parts from reference TRBV28 and TRBJ1-5): DVKVTQSSRYLVKRTGEKVFLECVQDMDHENMFWYRQDPGLGLRLIYFSYDVKMKEKGDIPEGYSVSREKKERFSLILESASTNQTSMYLCATGYNQPQHFGDGTRLSIL.

The rearrangement joins TRBV6-6 to TRBJ2-3; D is uncertain. The V end lost 0 bases, the J end lost 6 bases, and 4 bases lay between the germline ends. The CDR3 consists of 12 residues. Germline V CDR1 and CDR2: MNHNY, SVGAGI (reference sequence). CDR3 sequence: CASSYSGDTQYF. Here the CDR3 DNA reads TGTGCCAGCAGTTACTCCGGGGATACGCAGTATTTT.

The rearrangement links TRBV29-1 to TRBJ2-5, with 7 bases aligning to TRBD2. The CDR3 runs to 13 residues. Trimming took 4 bases from V and 5 from J; bases not matched to a gene: 7. Germline assignment: CDR1 SQVTM and CDR2 ANQGSEA. The CDR3 protein is CSVAGGVQETQYF. The CDR3 nucleotides read TGCAGCGTTGCTGGGGGGGTTCAGGAGACCCAGTACTTC.

The V call is TRBV7-9, the J call TRBJ2-3; weak D call: TRBD1 (5 bases). There are 14 residues in the CDR3. Per the germline V gene, CDR1 is SEHNR and CDR2 is FQNEAQ (reference sequence). Trimming took off 1 base at V and 2 bases at J, with 7 bases between the two ends. The CDR3 DNA reads as TGTGCCAGCAGCTTAGTAGGGGCCACAGATACGCAGTATTTT. It encodes CASSLVGATDTQYF.

This clone has only a few counts. The chain is built from TRBV10-3 and TRBJ2-2; tentatively, D is TRBD2 (5 bases). Germline CDR1 ENHRY, CDR2 SYGVKD. CDR3 length: 12 amino acids. V was clipped by 6 bases and J by 3 bases, with 5 bases between them. Written as DNA, the CDR3 is TGTGCCATCAGGAGGGACACCGGGGAGCTGTTTTTT. Translating gives CAIRRDTGELFF.

The V and J genes are TRBV4-3 and TRBJ2-2, with D possibly being TRBD2 (6 bases). Trimming stripped 3 bases from V and 0 bases from J, with 14 bases between. From germline, CDR1 is LGHNA and CDR2 YSLEER. The CDR3 totals 17 residues. CDR3 in amino acids: CASSHPIGTSNTGELFF. CDR3 bases: TGCGCCAGCAGCCACCCCATAGGGACTTCGAACACCGGGGAGCTGTTTTTT.

This clone was seen a few times. The chain joins TRBV7-9 to TRBJ1-1, with D unresolved. CDR1 SEHNR and CDR2 FQNEAQ come from the germline V gene (reference sequence). The CDR3 covers 16 residues. The V gene lost 2 bases and the J gene lost 1 base, with 14 bases spanning the gap. The CDR3: CASSLLDGNPNTEAFF. The DNA for the CDR3 is TGTGCCAGCAGCTTATTGGATGGGAACCCGAACACTGAAGCTTTCTTT.

The rearrangement links TRBV6-5 to TRBJ2-5, with a tentative D call TRBD2 (6 bases). Germline CDR1 MNHEY, CDR2 SVGAGI. The germline V and J ends were trimmed by 1 base and 3 bases, with 15 bases remaining between them. This CDR3 is built from 16 residues. The CDR3 DNA is TGTGCCAGCAGTTACTTTGCGGGGCAGCCTGAAGAGACCCAGTACTTC. Its protein product is CASSYFAGQPEETQYF.

CDR3 bases: TGTGCCAGCAGCCCTCCTGTGGGGGCTACCTTCTACGAGCAGTACTTC. It is translated as CASSPPVGATFYEQYF. This chain joins TRBV7-9 and TRBJ2-7, with D tentatively TRBD1 (6 bases). V gave up 5 bases and J gave up 3 bases, with 20 bases separating them. Germline CDR1 SEHNR, CDR2 FQNEAQ (reference sequence). This CDR3 spans 16 amino acids.

The gene calls are TRBV9 and TRBJ2-7; 7 bases map to TRBD1. Looked up from germline, CDR1 is SGDLS and CDR2 is YYNGEE. The CDR3 has 16 amino acids. Trimming took 5 bases from V and 2 from J; bases not matched to a gene: 13. CDR3 sequence (DNA): TGTGCCAGCAGTGCAAGGTCGGGACAGCCTCCCTACGAGCAGTACTTC. Residues: CASSARSGQPPYEQYF.

The chain uses TRBV27 and TRBJ2-7; D might be TRBD2 (6 bases). In germline, CDR1 is MNHEY, CDR2 SMNVEV (reference sequence). The CDR3 spans 14 residues. The ends were cut back, 5 bases at V and 3 bases at J, with 14 bases in the middle. The CDR3 DNA reads TGTGCCAGCAGTCCATGGGGGGACCACTACGAGCAGTACTTC. This encodes CASSPWGDHYEQYF.

The chain has TRBV11-2 and TRBJ1-5; weak D call: TRBD1 (6 bases). V was clipped by 4 bases and J by 7 bases, with 14 bases between them. There are 14 residues in the CDR3. In germline, CDR1 is SGHAT, CDR2 FQNNGV. The CDR3 here is CASSSTPGAQPQHF. The CDR3 DNA sequence: TGTGCCAGCAGCTCCACCCCGGGGGCCCAGCCCCAGCATTTT.